This T cell receptor beta chain was sequenced during a study of post-analysis software for immune sequencing data. Study-level points and caveats: Comparison of patients with controls showed roughly five TRBV segments more frequent in patients, TRBV5-6, TRBV5-1 and TRBV20-1 among them.

Concerning this clonotype itself: Its antigen is currently unknown.

Tagging with unique molecular identifiers was a feature of the TCR beta cDNA libraries. Using its own MiXCR run on the PCR reads, TCRdb lists one record per CDR3 protein. The sample lists over 700,000 distinct CDR3 sequences; 30% were seen once. The junction had 5 bases not matched to a gene; V was cut back by 6 bases and J by 4 bases. CDR1 and CDR2 from the germline V gene are SQVTM and ANQGSEA. This CDR3 comprises 15 residues. The specimen sequenced was blood. This TCR came from a girl aged 5 to 17 with multiple sclerosis. V and J are TRBV29-1 and TRBJ2-1, with TRBD2 matching 14 bases. DNA of the CDR3: TGCAGCGTCGCCGGGACTAGCGGGAGTTACAATGAGCAGTTCTTC. It codes for CSVAGTSGSYNEQFF.